Listed here are 18 T cell receptor beta chains from one sample, sequenced in a study of PD-1 blockade in classical Hodgkin lymphoma. The sample's time point: cycle 4 day 1 (C4D1), after less than 7 weeks of nivolumab. Every patient had relapsed following autologous stem cell transplantation, and cohorts differed in brentuximab vedotin exposure. Assay: immunoSEQ multiplex PCR; the TCRdb copy retains only in-frame clones and omits some. The sample has about 92,000 clones, 83% seen once. This specimen consisted of peripheral blood mononuclear cells (PBMCs), obtained before the fourth cycle of nivolumab. The receptors stem from a human donor with classical Hodgkin lymphoma.

This chain uses TRBV5-1 with TRBJ1-1, with a tentative D call TRBD1 (6 bases). This CDR3 region has 14 residues. The germline V gene encodes CDR1 SGHRS and CDR2 YFSETQ. V dropped 3 bases and J dropped 2 bases, with 11 bases sitting between them. This chain's CDR3 is CASSSGQFNTEAFF. CDR3 bases: TGCGCCAGCAGCTCCGGACAGTTCAACACTGAAGCTTTCTTT.

The J gene is TRBJ2-6, the V gene TRBV30, with D uncertain. Trimming removed 6 bases from V and 1 base from J, with 7 bases in between. This CDR3 is 13 amino acids long. The germline V gene has CDR1 GTSNPN and CDR2 SVGIG (reference sequence). CDR3 in amino acids: CACSPSGANVLTF. The CDR3 DNA reads as TGTGCCTGTAGCCCTTCTGGGGCCAACGTCCTGACTTTC.

The CDR3 nucleotides are TGTGCCAGCAGCGTAGATGGGGTTCAGCCCCAGCATTTT. Amino acid sequence: CASSVDGVQPQHF. J is TRBJ1-5 and V is TRBV9; D uncertain. Germline CDR1 and CDR2: SGDLS and YYNGEE. The CDR3 totals 13 residues. With 0 bases removed from V and 6 bases from J, the gap between germline ends came to 7 bases.

The chain links TRBV19 to TRBJ1-5; 11 nucleotides line up with TRBD1. The germline V gene has CDR1 LNHDA and CDR2 SQIVND (reference sequence). CDR3 size: 13 residues. The J segment lost 7 bases and the V segment lost 8 bases, leaving 4 bases of the junction unmatched. The CDR3 region is CASGTGGGQPQHF. The CDR3 nucleotides read TGTGCCAGTGGGACAGGGGGTGGCCAGCCCCAGCATTTT.

Of note for this clone: The junction and the germline gene differ at one end; a read error may be behind it. The CDR3 protein is CASSSPLEGLPILF. The CDR3 DNA is TGTGCCAGCAGCTCCCCGCTGGAGGGTCTTCCGATTCTATTT. The chain has TRBV7-9 and TRBJ1-3; D gene uncertain. The CDR3 covers 14 residues. Germline V gene lookup returns CDR1 SEHNR and CDR2 FQNEAQ (reference sequence).

This clone was seen more than once but under ten times. The chain uses TRBV5-1 and TRBJ2-4; D gene uncertain. The CDR3 has 16 residues. Trimming took off 1 base at V and 0 bases at J, with 11 bases between the two ends. Germline values: CDR1 SGHRS, CDR2 YFSETQ. CDR3 sequence reads: CASSLMAVEAKNIQYF. CDR3 nucleotides: TGCGCCAGCAGCTTGATGGCGGTGGAAGCCAAAAACATTCAGTACTTC.

The genes are TRBV19 and TRBJ1-2; D uncertain. The CDR3 is 15 amino acids. Germline assignment: CDR1 LNHDA and CDR2 SQIVND (reference sequence). V lost 6 bases and J 2 bases, leaving 16 bases between the germline ends. DNA for the CDR3: TGTGCCAGTAGCCCATGGGTCCACCAGAACTATGGCTACACCTTC. Protein product: CASSPWVHQNYGYTF.

The chain has TRBV7-9 and TRBJ2-5; weak D call: TRBD1 (5 bases). The CDR3 runs to 16 residues. Trimming shortened V by 1 base and J by 0 bases, and 12 bases separated the two germline ends. The germline V gene encodes CDR1 SEHNR and CDR2 FQNEAQ (reference sequence). CDR3 DNA sequence: TGTGCCAGCAGCTTAGGCGCAGGGAATAACCAAGAGACCCAGTACTTC. Protein: CASSLGAGNNQETQYF. Using reference TRBV7-9 and TRBJ2-5 for the parts outside the CDR3, the full variable domain is DTGVSQNPRHKITKRGQNVTFRCDPISEHNRLYWYRQTLGQGPEFLTYFQNEAQLEKSRLLSDRFSAERPKGSFSTLEIQRTEQGDSAMYLCASSLGAGNNQETQYFGPGTRLLVL.

V usage is TRBV27 and J usage is TRBJ2-7; the D gene is possibly TRBD2 (5 bases). CDR3 length equals 12 residues. Germline assignment: CDR1 MNHEY and CDR2 SMNVEV (reference sequence). Trimming took off 3 bases at V and 6 bases at J, with 9 bases between the two ends. The CDR3 is CASSFRGSEQYF. CDR3 DNA: TGTGCCAGCAGTTTCCGAGGGTCCGAGCAGTACTTC.

The chain joins TRBV5-6 to TRBJ2-7; the D is unclear. V lost 0 bases and J 4 bases, leaving 5 bases between the germline ends. The CDR3 covers 12 residues. The germline CDR1 and CDR2 sequences are SGHDT and YYEEEE. The CDR3, as DNA: TGTGCCAGCAGCTTGGAGGGATACGAGCAGTACTTC. Amino acids: CASSLEGYEQYF.

The chain joins TRBV18 to TRBJ2-4, with 7 bases matching TRBD1. Germline V gene data show CDR1 as KGHSH and CDR2 as LQKENI. V was clipped by 5 bases and J by 10 bases; unmatched bases: 11. This CDR3 contains 14 residues. CDR3 loop: CASSSQQGTNIQYF. The CDR3 bases are TGTGCCAGCTCATCCCAACAGGGGACAAATATTCAGTACTTC.

The gene calls are TRBV5-1 and TRBJ2-7; TRBD2 matches 7 bases. CDR1 is SGHRS, CDR2 YFSETQ, per germline. The ends lost 2 bases at V and 2 bases at J; junction bases unmatched: 7. The CDR3 has 15 residues. The chain's CDR3 is CASSLGTGTTYEQYF. CDR3 bases: TGCGCCAGCAGCTTAGGCACTGGGACTACCTACGAGCAGTACTTC.

The chain carries TRBV7-8 and TRBJ1-1; D is perhaps TRBD1 (6 bases). The CDR3 runs to 14 residues. Trimming stripped 5 bases from V and 8 bases from J, with 18 bases between. Germline V CDR1 and CDR2: SGHVS, FQNEAQ. CDR3 coding DNA: TGTGCCAGCAGCCGTACGGACAGCCCCCGAGAAGCTTTCTTT. Protein sequence: CASSRTDSPREAFF.

This clone was counted once. The chain combines TRBV6-6 with TRBJ1-1, with D unclear. Germline V lookup: CDR1 MNHNY, CDR2 SVGAGI (reference sequence). V was shortened by 2 bases and J by 7 bases, with 5 bases between the two germline ends. The CDR3 has 11 residues. In nucleotides, the CDR3 is TGTGCCAGCAGTTACAGTCTTGAAGCTTTCTTT. Its translation: CASSYSLEAFF.

The chain combines TRBV25-1 with TRBJ1-1; no clear D. V was clipped by 1 base and J by 2 bases, with 17 bases between them. The CDR3 contains 17 residues. Germline V gene sequence: CDR1 MGHDK, CDR2 SYGVNS. This CDR3 reads CASSESRMSSLNTEAFF. The CDR3 region has the DNA TGTGCCAGCAGTGAATCCCGGATGAGTTCGTTAAACACTGAAGCTTTCTTT.

This clone was picked up one time. The gene calls are TRBV15 and TRBJ1-5, with no clear D. The germline gives CDR1 LNHNV, CDR2 YYDKDF (reference sequence). V gave up 1 base and J gave up 0 bases, with 13 bases separating them. The CDR3 totals 17 residues. CDR3 DNA sequence: TGTGCCACCAGCAGAGGTGATTGGCACTATAGCAATCAGCCCCAGCATTTT. It codes for CATSRGDWHYSNQPQHF. Combining the CDR3 with reference TRBV15 and TRBJ1-5 gives the whole variable domain DAMVIQNPRYQVTQFGKPVTLSCSQTLNHNVMYWYQQKSSQAPKLLFHYYDKDFNNEADTPDNFQSRRPNTSFCFLDIRSPGLGDTAMYLCATSRGDWHYSNQPQHFGDGTRLSIL.

The chain recombines TRBV10-3 with TRBJ2-7; perhaps TRBD1 as D (6 bases). Per the germline V gene, CDR1 is ENHRY and CDR2 is SYGVKD. V shed 0 bases and J shed 2 bases, with 8 bases lying between them. This CDR3 is 14 amino acids long. In nucleotides, the CDR3 is TGTGCCATCAGTGAGTCGACAGGAACCTACGAGCAGTACTTC. It codes for CAISESTGTYEQYF.

The V gene is TRBV6-5, the J gene TRBJ2-7; D is perhaps TRBD1 (6 bases). Germline V CDR1 and CDR2: MNHEY, SVGAGI. V was pared by 2 bases and J by 6 bases, with 17 bases between. The CDR3 totals 15 residues. CDR3 DNA sequence: TGTGCCAGCAGTTACGTTGGGGGCAAGGGGTCCGAGCAGTACTTC. It specifies CASSYVGGKGSEQYF.